The clone carrying this T cell receptor beta chain was counted at least ten times. What it binds is not known. This entry is derived from a study of early T cells in non-severe SARS-CoV-2 infection. Whole-study context: It was bulk RNA from unsorted whole blood that was sequenced, and the chains were unpaired.

Individually, cDNA molecules had unique molecular identifiers attached to them. TCRdb processed the 5' RACE reads anew with MiXCR; each CDR3 protein has one entry. This table holds 55,000 to 75,000 distinct CDR3 sequences, approximately 6.1% found once. V was pared by 0 bases and J by 2 bases, with 15 bases between. CDR3 length: 17 amino acids. In germline, CDR1 is MNHEY, CDR2 SVGAGI. Findings of the study overall: The VDJdb matching leaned toward anti-spike CD8 responses and overlooked private and CD4 specificities.

V usage is TRBV6-5 and J usage is TRBJ2-3, with D possibly TRBD1 on 6 matching bases. The receptor was derived from an adult who was a healthcare worker with PCR-confirmed SARS-CoV-2 infection or an uninfected control (not recorded which). Sequencing was performed on whole blood, taken at baseline. CDR3 sequence: CASSYSIQGSITDTQYF. CDR3 coding DNA: TGTGCCAGCAGTTACTCGATACAGGGCTCCATCACAGATACGCAGTATTTT.